Below, 25 T cell receptor beta chains from the same sample are listed, as sequenced in a study of lung T cells in sarcoidosis with Löfgren's syndrome. TCRdb analysed the reads with MiXCR anew, one entry per CDR3 protein. This table holds 2,500 or so distinct CDR3 sequences, around 20% found once. The specimen was CD4+ T cells from bronchoalveolar lavage. The receptors stem from a human donor with sarcoidosis (Löfgren's syndrome or another form), or a control subject (not recorded which).

This clonotype is labeled as medium-sized (0.01 to 0.1%). V and J are TRBV7-2 and TRBJ1-3; possibly TRBD1 for D (5 bases). V gave up 5 bases and J gave up 0 bases, with 11 bases separating them. There are 15 residues in the CDR3. Per germline, CDR1 SGHTA and CDR2 FQGNSA. CDR3 sequence: CASSTTGDSGNTIYF. The CDR3 DNA reads TGTGCCAGCAGCACCACAGGTGACTCTGGAAACACCATATATTTT. Combining the CDR3 with reference TRBV7-2 and TRBJ1-3 gives the whole variable domain GAGVSQSPSNKVTEKGKDVELRCDPISGHTALYWYRQSLGQGLEFLIYFQGNSAPDKSGLPSDRFSAERTGGSVSTLTIQRTQQEDSAVYLCASSTTGDSGNTIYFGEGSWLTVV.

This clonotype is labeled medium-sized. The J gene is TRBJ1-5, the V gene TRBV20-1; 8 bases line up with TRBD1. Germline loops: CDR1 DFQATT, CDR2 SNEGSKA (reference sequence). This CDR3 has 12 amino acids. V trimming: 6 bases; J trimming: 7 bases; junction bases outside the gene matches: 5. The CDR3 sequence: CSAQDRVQPQHF. The CDR3, as DNA: TGCAGTGCCCAGGACAGGGTGCAGCCCCAGCATTTT.

The genes are TRBV29-1 and TRBJ2-7, with D unclear. Per germline, CDR1 SQVTM and CDR2 ANQGSEA. V was shortened by 7 bases and J by 0 bases, with 13 bases between the two germline ends. The length of the CDR3 is 13 residues. CDR3 bases: TGCAGCGCTATAAGGGAAAACTCCTACGAGCAGTACTTC. Its translation: CSAIRENSYEQYF.

This clonotype ranks as medium-sized. This sequence joins TRBV4-1 and TRBJ2-3, with D hard to call. This CDR3 spans 13 amino acids. Trimming pared 1 base from V and 4 bases from J, leaving 6 bases between. The germline gives CDR1 MGHRA, CDR2 YSYEKL. The CDR3 here is CASSQATADTQYF. The CDR3 DNA reads TGCGCCAGCAGCCAAGCCACAGCAGATACGCAGTATTTT.

This clonotype was counted only a few times. This may stem from a read error, because a much larger clone lies one nucleotide away. This chain links TRBV2 with TRBJ2-7; 10 bases agree with TRBD1. Germline assignment: CDR1 SNHLY and CDR2 FYNNEI. The CDR3 spans 16 residues. The CDR3 nucleotides are TGTGCCAACAGTTACTTATCCGGGACAGGGGTTGGCGAGCAGTACTTC. It encodes CANSYLSGTGVGEQYF.

Remarks on this clonotype: At one end the junction does not follow the germline gene, possibly because of a read error. The chain has TRBV5-1 and TRBJ2-7, with 7 bases that match TRBD1. CDR3 length: 15 amino acids. Germline lookup yields CDR1 SGHRS and CDR2 YFSETQ. The CDR3 DNA follows: TGCGCCAGCAGCTCGGACGGGATAGGGGGCTACGAGCAGTGCTTC. This codes for CASSSDGIGGYEQCF.

This clonotype is deemed medium-sized. The gene calls are TRBV7-2 and TRBJ2-3; TRBD2 is a possible D gene (5 bases). Germline V CDR1 and CDR2: SGHTA, FQGNSA. The CDR3 length is 13 residues. V lost 3 bases to trimming and J lost 5 bases, with 9 bases between them. The CDR3: CASSFNRGDTQYF. In DNA, the CDR3 is TGTGCCAGCAGCTTCAACCGGGGAGATACGCAGTATTTT.

On this clonotype itself: A read error may be the cause here, since a much bigger clone is one base away. V is TRBV9 and J is TRBJ1-5; no clear D. This CDR3 region has 13 residues. The germline V gene encodes CDR1 SGDLS and CDR2 YYNGEE. CDR3 nucleotide sequence: TGTGCCAGCAGCGTAGACAGCAATCAGCCCCTGCATTTT. Translating gives CASSVDSNQPLHF.

By sample share, this clonotype is large (0.1 to 1%). The CDR3 sequence is CSARDRVSLETQYF. The CDR3, as DNA: TGCAGTGCTAGAGATCGAGTGAGTTTGGAGACCCAGTACTTC. This rearrangement joins TRBV20-1 to TRBJ2-5; D is ambiguous. V lost 0 bases and J lost 5, with 13 bases in between. The CDR3 runs 14 residues. Per germline, CDR1 DFQATT and CDR2 SNEGSKA (reference sequence).

This clonotype is labeled medium-sized (0.01 to 0.1%). This sequence joins TRBV6-1 and TRBJ1-4; no reliable D call. Per germline, CDR1 MNHNS and CDR2 SASEGT. The CDR3 covers 14 residues. Trimming pared 8 bases from V and 5 bases from J, leaving 15 bases between. DNA for the CDR3: TGTGCCAGCCGGGTTGGCGGTAGCAATGAAAAACTGTTTTTT. This translates into CASRVGGSNEKLFF.

This clonotype is medium-sized. The chain links TRBV10-3 to TRBJ1-1; TRBD1 aligns across 10 bases. The V segment lost 2 bases and the J segment 3 bases; nucleotides outside the gene matches: 0. CDR1 and CDR2 from the germline V gene are ENHRY and SYGVKD. The CDR3 is 14 amino acids. DNA for the CDR3: TGTGCCATCAGTGAGGGACAGGGGGACACTGAAGCTTTCTTT. Encoded protein: CAISEGQGDTEAFF.

This clonotype was observed a few times. It may be a read error: a sequence one base away is much more abundant. The chain combines TRBV2 with TRBJ2-1; no clear D. The CDR3 has 15 amino acids. The germline CDR1 and CDR2 sequences are SNHLY and FYNNEI. The CDR3 sequence: CASSGVRVVPNEQLF. CDR3 in DNA: TGTGCCAGCAGTGGTGTTAGGGTGGTCCCCAATGAGCAGCTCTTC.

In regard to this clonotype: A much bigger clone sits one base away, suggesting this may be a read error. The V call is TRBV18, the J call TRBJ2-5; TRBD1 agrees at 7 bases. Germline CDR1 reads KGHSH; CDR2 reads LQKENI. J was trimmed by 9 bases and V by 3 bases; bases with no gene match: 7. The CDR3 extends over 13 amino acids. The CDR3 DNA reads TGTGCCAGCTCACCCCGACAGGGCGAGGCCCAGTACTTC. This translates into CASSPRQGEAQYF.

This clonotype was counted ten times or more. The chain joins TRBV2 to TRBJ2-5, with D tentatively TRBD2 (6 bases). CDR1 and CDR2 from the germline V gene are SNHLY and FYNNEI. The CDR3 totals 14 residues. Between the trimmed V and J ends, which lost 2 bases and 5 bases, there was a span of 12 bases. This CDR3 reads CASSESGRGETQYF. CDR3 nucleotides: TGTGCCAGCAGTGAATCCGGGAGAGGTGAGACCCAGTACTTC.

This clonotype is judged medium-sized (0.01 to 0.1%). This rearrangement joins TRBV6-2 or TRBV6-3 to TRBJ2-3; the D is unclear. The V and J ends lost 3 bases and 5 bases respectively, with 3 bases between them. The germline gives CDR1 MNHEY, CDR2 SVGEGT. This CDR3 is built from 11 residues. In DNA form, the CDR3 reads TGTGCCAGCAGTTATGGAGATACGCAGTATTTT. Translated: CASSYGDTQYF.

This clonotype was detected many times. This CDR3 is CSVIRENSYEQYF. DNA for the CDR3: TGCAGCGTTATAAGGGAAAACTCCTACGAGCAGTACTTC. V usage is TRBV29-1 and J usage is TRBJ2-7; D gene uncertain. The CDR3 covers 13 residues. V was clipped by 5 bases and J by 0 bases, with 11 bases between them. Germline CDR1 reads SQVTM; CDR2 reads ANQGSEA.

By its share, this clonotype is medium-sized. This chain joins TRBV15 and TRBJ2-7; TRBD1 aligns across 8 bases. This CDR3 has 12 amino acids. Germline V gene lookup returns CDR1 LNHNV and CDR2 YYDKDF (reference sequence). V shed 0 bases and J 10 bases; nucleotides not matched to a gene: 2. The CDR3 loop is CATSRDRGHQYF. The DNA for the CDR3 is TGTGCCACCAGCAGAGACAGGGGGCATCAGTACTTC. The full variable domain, rest sourced from reference TRBV15 and TRBJ2-7, is DAMVIQNPRYQVTQFGKPVTLSCSQTLNHNVMYWYQQKSSQAPKLLFHYYDKDFNNEADTPDNFQSRRPNTSFCFLDIRSPGLGDTAMYLCATSRDRGHQYFGPGTRLTVT.

By its share, this clonotype is medium-sized. This chain uses TRBV27 with TRBJ2-7, with 7 bases fitting TRBD2. Looked up from germline, CDR1 is MNHEY and CDR2 is SMNVEV (reference sequence). The CDR3 spans 14 residues. V lost 0 bases and J lost 6; bases outside the gene matches: 5. CDR3 sequence reads: CASSLSVGGVEQYF. CDR3 DNA: TGTGCCAGCAGTTTATCGGTTGGGGGGGTCGAGCAGTACTTC.

This clonotype was counted many times. The genes are TRBV30 and TRBJ1-1, with D unclear. The CDR3 runs 12 residues. V lost 3 bases to trimming and J lost 4 bases, with 9 bases between them. Germline V gene lookup returns CDR1 GTSNPN and CDR2 SVGIG (reference sequence). CDR3: CAWSPLATEAFF. The DNA for the CDR3 is TGTGCCTGGAGCCCCCTGGCCACTGAAGCTTTCTTT.

This clonotype is classed as medium-sized. The chain has TRBV7-2 and TRBJ2-2, with D maybe TRBD1 (5 bases). In germline, CDR1 is SGHTA, CDR2 FQGNSA. V shed 5 bases and J shed 1 base, with 8 bases lying between them. This CDR3 has 14 amino acids. Here the CDR3 DNA reads TGTGCCAGCAGCCACGACAGGAACACCGGGGAGCTGTTTTTT. It yields the protein CASSHDRNTGELFF. Full variable domain (remainder filled in from reference TRBV7-2 and TRBJ2-2): GAGVSQSPSNKVTEKGKDVELRCDPISGHTALYWYRQSLGQGLEFLIYFQGNSAPDKSGLPSDRFSAERTGGSVSTLTIQRTQQEDSAVYLCASSHDRNTGELFFGEGSRLTVL.

This clonotype came up many times. The chain is built from TRBV3-1 and TRBJ2-3; D is unresolved. Germline lookup yields CDR1 LGHDT and CDR2 YNNKEL (reference sequence). CDR3 size: 12 residues. Trimming stripped 0 bases from V and 9 bases from J, with 7 bases between. Written as DNA, the CDR3 is TGTGCCAGCAGCCAAGAGGGTAAAACGCAGTATTTT. This codes for CASSQEGKTQYF.

By sample fraction, this clonotype is medium-sized. The V and J genes are TRBV9 and TRBJ2-2; possible D gene TRBD1, 5 bases. Trimming removed 3 bases at V and 2 bases at J, with 8 bases between. Per germline, CDR1 SGDLS and CDR2 YYNGEE. This CDR3 has 14 residues. The chain's CDR3 is CASSGRGNTGELFF. The CDR3 region has the DNA TGTGCCAGCAGCGGAAGGGGAAACACCGGGGAGCTGTTTTTT.

As to this clonotype: Possible read error: a much larger clone is one base away. The chain links TRBV28 to TRBJ1-2; D not certain. Germline loops: CDR1 MDHEN, CDR2 SYDVKM. The CDR3 is 17 residues long. CDR3 coding DNA: TGTGCCAACAGTTCGCGTAAAGGCGGGAGGATTAACTATGGCTACACCTTC. Its protein is CANSSRKGGRINYGYTF.

This clonotype was recorded many times. The chain links TRBV4-1 to TRBJ2-5; TRBD2 aligns across 7 bases. The V segment lost 6 bases and the J segment 4 bases; nucleotides outside the gene matches: 17. This CDR3 is built from 17 residues. Looked up from germline, CDR1 is MGHRA and CDR2 is YSYEKL. This chain's CDR3 is CASSKGASGAVGETQYF. The CDR3 coding sequence is TGCGCCAGCAGTAAAGGAGCTAGCGGAGCGGTGGGAGAGACCCAGTACTTC.

The chain recombines TRBV2 with TRBJ1-1; perhaps TRBD1 as D (5 bases). Germline V gives CDR1 SNHLY, CDR2 FYNNEI. V lost 9 bases and J 14 bases, leaving 25 bases between the germline ends. This CDR3 contains 13 residues. The CDR3 spells CASSGQGRTETFF. As DNA, the CDR3 is TGTGCCAGTTCTGGACAAGGAAGGACTGAAACCTTCTTT.